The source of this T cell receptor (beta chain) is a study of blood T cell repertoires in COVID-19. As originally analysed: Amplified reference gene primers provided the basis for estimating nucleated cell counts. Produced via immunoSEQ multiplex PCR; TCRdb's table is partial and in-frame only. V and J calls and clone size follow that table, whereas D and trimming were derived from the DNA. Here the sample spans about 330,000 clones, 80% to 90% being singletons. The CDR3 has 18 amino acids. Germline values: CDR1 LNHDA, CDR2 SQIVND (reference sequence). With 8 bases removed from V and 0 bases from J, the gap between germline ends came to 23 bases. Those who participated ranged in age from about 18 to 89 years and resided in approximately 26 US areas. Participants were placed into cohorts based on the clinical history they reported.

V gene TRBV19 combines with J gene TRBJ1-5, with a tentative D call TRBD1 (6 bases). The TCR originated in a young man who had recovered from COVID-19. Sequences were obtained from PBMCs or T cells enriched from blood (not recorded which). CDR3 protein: CASGGRDTELYSNQPQHF. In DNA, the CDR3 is TGTGCCAGTGGTGGACGGGACACCGAGCTTTATAGCAATCAGCCCCAGCATTTT.